The rows below give T cell receptor beta chains drawn from one sample of a study of beta chain features in type 1 diabetes. Clones were sequenced by immunoSEQ multiplex PCR, and TCRdb holds only the in-frame ones, with some missing. The table has hundreds of thousands of clones, around an eighth seen once; the top ten hold less than 0.025%. Source material: naive CD4+ T cells from blood. All receptors come from a man aged 18 to 29 with type 1 diabetes. The CDR3 runs from the conserved cysteine through the conserved F or W. A D gene is named only where the DNA matches it firmly. A row's size may be missing; if present it is once, few, many or a size class.

v_call	j_call	d_call	clone_size	cdr3_nt	cdr3_aa
TRBV7-8	TRBJ1-1	NA	NA	TGTGCCAGCAGCTTAGCCCGGCCAGGGCTGCGGAACACTGAAGCTTTCTTT	CASSLARPGLRNTEAFF
TRBV29-1	TRBJ1-1	TRBD1	few	TGCAGCGCTGGGACAGGGAACACTGAAGCTTTCTTT	CSAGTGNTEAFF
TRBV29-1	TRBJ1-1	NA	few	TGCAGCGTTGGAAGGGAGGGCACTGAAGCTTTCTTT	CSVGREGTEAFF
TRBV7-2	TRBJ1-4	NA	NA	TGTGCCAGCAGCTTAATGACAGTGAATGAAAAACTGTTTTTT	CASSLMTVNEKLFF
TRBV30	TRBJ2-2	NA	few	TGTGCCTGGAGTCCTTCGTTGACCGGGGAGCTGTTTTTT	CAWSPSLTGELFF
TRBV9	TRBJ2-7	NA	few	TGTGCCAGCAGCGTAGCCCTTAGCTCCTACGAGCAGTACTTC	CASSVALSSYEQYF
TRBV29-1	TRBJ1-2	NA	few	TGCAGCGTTGACGGGGGCGGCTACACCTTC	CSVDGGGYTF
TRBV30	TRBJ2-1	TRBD2	few	TGTGCCTGGAGTGGCGGGGGGCCTGAGCAGTTCTTC	CAWSGGGPEQFF
TRBV30	TRBJ1-1	TRBD1	few	TGTGCCTGCAGGACAGGGAGCACTGAAGCTTTCTTT	CACRTGSTEAFF
TRBV28	TRBJ1-1	NA	NA	TGTGCCAGCGGGGTCGCGGGACTCCTCACTGAAGCTTTCTTT	CASGVAGLLTEAFF
TRBV11-1	TRBJ2-4	NA	few	TGTGCCAGCAGCTTAGGAGGATTGGCAGGGACCAACATTCAGTACTTC	CASSLGGLAGTNIQYF
TRBV20-1	TRBJ2-1	NA	NA	TGCAGTGCGGTTGATTACAATGAGCAGTTCTTC	CSAVDYNEQFF
TRBV7-8	TRBJ1-2	TRBD1	NA	TGTGCCAGCAGCTTAGCTTTGGGACAGGGTGGTGGCTACACCTTC	CASSLALGQGGGYTF
TRBV6-1	TRBJ2-1	TRBD2	NA	TGTGCCAGCAGTGAAGTCCCTAGCGGGGGTTACAATGAGCAGTTCTTC	CASSEVPSGGYNEQFF
TRBV29-1	TRBJ1-1	NA	NA	TGCAGCGTTGCGGGACGCATGAACACTGAAGCTTTCTTT	CSVAGRMNTEAFF
TRBV6-5	TRBJ1-1	TRBD1	few	TGTGCCAGCAGTTACTTCACCGGGACAGGGGACACTGAAGCTTTCTTT	CASSYFTGTGDTEAFF
TRBV30	TRBJ2-5	NA	few	TGTGCCTGGGCGAGGAACAGGGATCAAGAGACCCAGTACTTC	CAWARNRDQETQYF
TRBV7-3	TRBJ2-2	TRBD1	few	TGTGCCAGCAGCCAACCCATAGGACAGGGGTCCGGGGAGCTGTTTTTT	CASSQPIGQGSGELFF
TRBV25-1	TRBJ2-2	TRBD1	NA	TGTGCCAGCACCAGGACAGGGGACAACGCGAACACCGGGGAGCTGTTTTTT	CASTRTGDNANTGELFF
TRBV6-6	TRBJ2-2	NA	few	TGTGCCAGCAGCCGTTCTGGGGTCACCGGGGAGCTGTTTTTT	CASSRSGVTGELFF
TRBV7-9	TRBJ1-5	NA	few	TGTGCCAGCAGCTCTGAGGGGGATCAGCCCCAGCATTTT	CASSSEGDQPQHF
TRBV29-1	TRBJ2-2	TRBD2	NA	TGCAGCGTCTCCACTGGCGGGGGGAACACCGGGGAGCTGTTTTTT	CSVSTGGGNTGELFF
TRBV6-1	TRBJ2-5	NA	NA	TGTGCCAGCAGTGAAGCGTCCCTGACACTCTACTGGAGTAACCAGTACTTC	CASSEASLTLYWSNQYF
TRBV15	TRBJ1-1	NA	few	TGTGCCACCAGCGCACAGGGTGTCCCTGAAGCTTTCTTT	CATSAQGVPEAFF
TRBV6-6	TRBJ1-1	NA	NA	TGTGCCAGCAGCTGGGCGGACATTGAAGCTTTCTTT	CASSWADIEAFF
TRBV18	TRBJ1-2	TRBD1	few	TGTGCCAGCTCACCTGATCGGGACAGTGCTTATGGCTACACCTTC	CASSPDRDSAYGYTF
TRBV4-1	TRBJ2-7	TRBD1	NA	TGCGCCAGCAGCCACACAGGGGGGTACGAGCAGTACTTC	CASSHTGGYEQYF
TRBV10-3	TRBJ2-3	TRBD1	NA	TGTGCCATCAGTGAGTCAGGGGGCACCCCCGATACGCAGTATTTT	CAISESGGTPDTQYF
TRBV30	TRBJ1-1	NA	few	TGTGCCTGGAGTGTACAGATCCCCGGGATAACTGAAGCTTTCTTT	CAWSVQIPGITEAFF
TRBV30	TRBJ1-1	NA	few	TGTGCCTGGAGTGAAGGGCGGACTGAAGCTTTCTTT	CAWSEGRTEAFF
TRBV13	TRBJ2-7	TRBD2	many	TGTGCCAGCTTAGCGGGGGAGACTCACGAGCAGTACTTC	CASLAGETHEQYF
TRBV9	TRBJ2-3	NA	NA	TGTGCCAGCAGCGTAGCACCTCTCCAGGGGGGAAACACAGATACGCAGTATTTT	CASSVAPLQGGNTDTQYF
TRBV9	TRBJ1-6	NA	NA	TGTGCCAGCAGCGTAGGTGAGGCGGGAACTAATTCACCCCTCCACTTT	CASSVGEAGTNSPLHF
TRBV11-2	TRBJ2-5	TRBD2	NA	TGTGCCAGCAGCTTAGCGCTAGCGGAAGAGACCCAGTACTTC	CASSLALAEETQYF
TRBV13	TRBJ2-3	NA	NA	TGTGCCAGCAGCTTAACAGTCCCAGATACGCAGTATTTT	CASSLTVPDTQYF
TRBV4-2	TRBJ1-6	TRBD1	few	TGTGCCAGCAGCCAAGAATCTATGGCGGGACAGGTGTCCAATTCACCCCTCCACTTT	CASSQESMAGQVSNSPLHF
TRBV7-9	TRBJ2-1	NA	NA	TGTGCCAGCAGCCGCCCTGGGGGGACCCCCAGTGAGCAGTTCTTC	CASSRPGGTPSEQFF
TRBV28	TRBJ2-1	NA	NA	TGTGCCAGCAGTTTAAGGCCCCCCGCCCGCTCCTACAATGAGCAGTTCTTC	CASSLRPPARSYNEQFF
TRBV19	TRBJ2-3	TRBD2	NA	TGTGCCAGTAGTATCGTGACTAGCGGCACAGATACGCAGTATTTT	CASSIVTSGTDTQYF
TRBV30	TRBJ2-5	TRBD2	few	TGTGCCTGGAGTCCAGGACTAGAAGAGACCCAGTACTTC	CAWSPGLEETQYF
TRBV14	TRBJ1-1	NA	few	TGTGCCAGCAGCCAAGCCGGTGGGGCTGAAGTTTTCTTT	CASSQAGGAEVFF
TRBV18	TRBJ1-2	NA	few	TGTGCCAGCTCCCCCGCCCTCGTGTCCCAGAACTATGGCTACACCTTC	CASSPALVSQNYGYTF
TRBV15	TRBJ1-1	NA	few	TGTGCCACCAGCAGAAGATATGAAGGCACTGAAGCTTTCTTT	CATSRRYEGTEAFF
TRBV30	TRBJ2-4	NA	few	TGTGCCTGGAGGGTTTCAGGGCAGGGAAACATTCAGTACTTC	CAWRVSGQGNIQYF
TRBV19	TRBJ1-5	NA	few	TGTGCCAGTAGTCGGATGGTAGGGGATCAGCCCCAGCATTTT	CASSRMVGDQPQHF
TRBV7-8	TRBJ2-1	TRBD2	NA	TGTGCCAGCAGCTACGAGCGGGGTGAGCAGTTCTTC	CASSYERGEQFF
TRBV4-2	TRBJ2-3	NA	few	TGTGCCAGCAGCCAAGGGTCGGCGGCGTCTAGCACAGATACGCAGTATTTT	CASSQGSAASSTDTQYF
TRBV6-1	TRBJ2-3	NA	NA	TGTGCCAGCAGTGTGGTTGGGGCGGGCAACACAGATACGCAGTATTTT	CASSVVGAGNTDTQYF
TRBV19	TRBJ1-2	NA	few	TGTGCCAGTACCCCGGGGGAGTCTAACTATGGCTACACCTTC	CASTPGESNYGYTF
TRBV2	TRBJ1-1	TRBD1	NA	TGTGCCACTACTGGAACAGGGGCCAACACTGAAGCTTTCTTT	CATTGTGANTEAFF